The rows below give T cell receptor beta chains drawn from one sample of a study of blood T cells in healthy people across ages. TCRdb analysed the 5' RACE reads with MiXCR anew, one entry per CDR3 protein. The sample includes about 730,000 distinct CDR3 sequences, roughly 44% of them seen just once. The specimen was blood. The receptors shown here come from a woman aged 55-75 years in good health. Each CDR3 is given with its conserved first and last residue. The order of the fields is V gene, J gene, clone size, D gene, CDR3 protein, CDR3 DNA. A D gene is named only where the DNA matches it firmly. A clone size is listed for some rows: how often the clone was seen (once, few, many), or a class if it is expanded.

V gene: TRBV6-2/TRBV6-3; J gene: TRBJ2-3; clone size: -; D gene: -; CDR3 protein: CASSYLTPDTQYF; CDR3 DNA: TGTGCCAGCAGTTACCTGACCCCAGATACGCAGTATTTT
V gene: TRBV29-1; J gene: TRBJ2-7; clone size: many; D gene: -; CDR3 protein: CRGLEGDDYEQYF; CDR3 DNA: TGCAGGGGGTTGGAGGGAGACGACTACGAGCAGTACTTC
V gene: TRBV5-1; J gene: TRBJ2-1; clone size: -; D gene: TRBD1; CDR3 protein: CASSLMGQGYSETQFF; CDR3 DNA: TGCGCCAGCAGCTTGATGGGACAGGGGTACTCGGAGACCCAGTTCTTC
V gene: TRBV10-2; J gene: TRBJ2-3; clone size: few; D gene: -; CDR3 protein: CASSDPWRTQYF; CDR3 DNA: TGCGCCAGCAGTGACCCTTGGCGTACGCAGTATTTT
V gene: TRBV20-1; J gene: TRBJ2-6; clone size: -; D gene: -; CDR3 protein: CSARDLVSGANVLTF; CDR3 DNA: TGCAGTGCTAGAGATCTGGTGTCTGGGGCCAACGTCCTGACTTTC
V gene: TRBV11-1; J gene: TRBJ2-4; clone size: many; D gene: -; CDR3 protein: CASTSDSPVQYF; CDR3 DNA: TGTGCCAGCACCTCGGACTCCCCCGTTCAGTACTTC
V gene: TRBV21-1; J gene: TRBJ1-2; clone size: few; D gene: -; CDR3 protein: CASSKEQGQNYGYTF; CDR3 DNA: TGTGCCAGCAGCAAAGAGCAGGGGCAGAACTATGGCTACACCTTC
V gene: TRBV7-9; J gene: TRBJ2-3; clone size: many; D gene: -; CDR3 protein: CASSSGTSSTDTQYF; CDR3 DNA: TGTGCCAGCAGCTCGGGGACTTCATCCACAGATACGCAGTATTTT
V gene: TRBV6-2/TRBV6-3; J gene: TRBJ1-2; clone size: -; D gene: TRBD1; CDR3 protein: CASSYHFGQGDRDGYTF; CDR3 DNA: TGTGCCAGCAGTTACCACTTTGGACAGGGGGATCGAGATGGCTACACCTTC
V gene: TRBV7-8; J gene: TRBJ2-7; clone size: -; D gene: -; CDR3 protein: CASSLGARGLDEQYF; CDR3 DNA: TGTGCCAGCAGCTTAGGGGCTAGGGGTCTCGACGAGCAGTACTTC
V gene: TRBV7-2; J gene: TRBJ1-6; clone size: -; D gene: TRBD1; CDR3 protein: CASSLYRGSYNSPLHF; CDR3 DNA: TGTGCCAGCAGCTTATACAGGGGTAGCTATAATTCACCCCTCCACTTT
V gene: TRBV28; J gene: TRBJ1-4; clone size: few; D gene: -; CDR3 protein: CASSIHSTNEKLFF; CDR3 DNA: TGTGCCAGCAGTATACACTCAACTAATGAAAAACTGTTTTTT
V gene: TRBV6-5; J gene: TRBJ2-3; clone size: -; D gene: TRBD1; CDR3 protein: CASSYSGTGYADTQYF; CDR3 DNA: TGTGCCAGCAGTTACTCCGGGACAGGGTATGCAGATACGCAGTATTTT
V gene: TRBV20-1; J gene: TRBJ2-3; clone size: -; D gene: -; CDR3 protein: CSARTPGGDTQYF; CDR3 DNA: TGCAGTGCTAGGACCCCCGGAGGCGATACGCAGTATTTT
V gene: TRBV19; J gene: TRBJ2-3; clone size: -; D gene: -; CDR3 protein: CASTATATDTQYF; CDR3 DNA: TGTGCCAGTACCGCGACAGCCACAGATACGCAGTATTTT
V gene: TRBV15; J gene: TRBJ2-7; clone size: many; D gene: -; CDR3 protein: CATSLGVGDYDEQYF; CDR3 DNA: TGTGCCACCAGTTTGGGTGTAGGAGATTACGACGAGCAGTACTTC
V gene: TRBV3-1; J gene: TRBJ2-6; clone size: -; D gene: TRBD2; CDR3 protein: CASSQAGGGTLAGANVLTF; CDR3 DNA: TGTGCCAGCAGCCAAGCGGGGGGAGGTACCCTCGCTGGGGCCAACGTCCTGACTTTC
V gene: TRBV12-3/TRBV12-4; J gene: TRBJ1-4; clone size: -; D gene: -; CDR3 protein: CASSLMEGDEKLFF; CDR3 DNA: TGTGCCAGCAGTTTGATGGAGGGGGATGAAAAACTGTTTTTT
V gene: TRBV29-1; J gene: TRBJ2-7; clone size: -; D gene: -; CDR3 protein: CSVEASDSNYEQYF; CDR3 DNA: TGCAGCGTTGAAGCCAGTGACAGCAATTACGAGCAGTACTTC
V gene: TRBV20-1; J gene: TRBJ2-3; clone size: -; D gene: -; CDR3 protein: CSARGGLGDTQYF; CDR3 DNA: TGCAGTGCTAGAGGCGGACTCGGAGATACGCAGTATTTT
V gene: TRBV9; J gene: TRBJ2-7; clone size: many; D gene: -; CDR3 protein: CASSVAEGPSYEQYF; CDR3 DNA: TGTGCCAGCAGCGTAGCCGAGGGACCGTCCTACGAGCAGTACTTC
V gene: TRBV7-2; J gene: TRBJ2-1; clone size: many; D gene: -; CDR3 protein: CASSLSHGSAYNEQFF; CDR3 DNA: TGTGCCAGCAGCTTATCACACGGGAGCGCCTACAATGAGCAGTTCTTC
V gene: TRBV6-5; J gene: TRBJ1-4; clone size: -; D gene: -; CDR3 protein: CASSYSWADSNEKLFF; CDR3 DNA: TGTGCCAGCAGTTACTCGTGGGCGGACAGCAATGAAAAACTGTTTTTT
V gene: TRBV7-8; J gene: TRBJ2-1; clone size: few; D gene: -; CDR3 protein: CASSFDGYNEQFF; CDR3 DNA: TGTGCCAGCAGCTTCGACGGCTACAATGAGCAGTTCTTC
V gene: TRBV10-3; J gene: TRBJ1-4; clone size: -; D gene: -; CDR3 protein: CAINDRPNEKLFF; CDR3 DNA: TGTGCCATCAACGACCGGCCTAATGAAAAACTGTTTTTT
V gene: TRBV6-5; J gene: TRBJ2-2; clone size: -; D gene: -; CDR3 protein: CASRETPGTGELFF; CDR3 DNA: TGTGCCAGCAGAGAAACCCCCGGAACCGGGGAGCTGTTTTTT
V gene: TRBV4-3; J gene: TRBJ2-5; clone size: many; D gene: TRBD2; CDR3 protein: CASSQEKEDLAVQETQYF; CDR3 DNA: TGCGCCAGCAGCCAAGAAAAGGAGGATCTAGCGGTCCAAGAGACCCAGTACTTC
V gene: TRBV6-6; J gene: TRBJ2-1; clone size: -; D gene: -; CDR3 protein: CASSYGLRIDEQFF; CDR3 DNA: TGTGCCAGCAGTTACGGACTTCGGATTGATGAGCAGTTCTTC
V gene: TRBV3-1; J gene: TRBJ1-1; clone size: once; D gene: -; CDR3 protein: CASSRVVGTEAFF; CDR3 DNA: TGTGCCAGCAGCAGGGTCGTGGGCACTGAAGCTTTCTTT
V gene: TRBV9; J gene: TRBJ2-7; clone size: -; D gene: TRBD1; CDR3 protein: CASSGTGQGELDEQYF; CDR3 DNA: TGTGCCAGCAGCGGTACTGGACAGGGGGAGTTAGACGAGCAGTACTTC
V gene: TRBV7-9; J gene: TRBJ1-1; clone size: -; D gene: TRBD1; CDR3 protein: CASSLQPGQGLMNTEAFF; CDR3 DNA: TGTGCCAGCAGCTTACAGCCCGGACAGGGACTAATGAACACTGAAGCTTTCTTT
V gene: TRBV6-5; J gene: TRBJ2-5; clone size: few; D gene: -; CDR3 protein: CASRRGGPQETQYF; CDR3 DNA: TGTGCCAGCAGGAGGGGGGGGCCTCAAGAGACCCAGTACTTC
V gene: TRBV20-1; J gene: TRBJ2-1; clone size: -; D gene: -; CDR3 protein: CSEGGRAYNEQFF; CDR3 DNA: TGCAGTGAAGGGGGTCGGGCGTACAATGAGCAGTTCTTC
V gene: TRBV27; J gene: TRBJ2-7; clone size: -; D gene: -; CDR3 protein: CASPVPYEQYF; CDR3 DNA: TGTGCTAGTCCCGTCCCCTACGAGCAGTACTTC
V gene: TRBV6-6; J gene: TRBJ1-1; clone size: -; D gene: -; CDR3 protein: CASSYREGRVAFF; CDR3 DNA: TGTGCCAGCAGTTATCGGGAGGGGAGGGTAGCTTTCTTT
V gene: TRBV2; J gene: TRBJ2-7; clone size: few; D gene: -; CDR3 protein: CASLRSGGGAKNEQYF; CDR3 DNA: TGTGCCAGCCTACGCTCCGGTGGGGGAGCGAAAAACGAGCAGTACTTC
V gene: TRBV14; J gene: TRBJ1-2; clone size: few; D gene: -; CDR3 protein: CASSQVGGHWGYTF; CDR3 DNA: TGTGCCAGCAGCCAAGTCGGAGGGCACTGGGGCTACACCTTC
V gene: TRBV12-3/TRBV12-4; J gene: TRBJ2-1; clone size: -; D gene: -; CDR3 protein: CASSLPGSRYNEQFF; CDR3 DNA: TGTGCCAGCAGTTTACCGGGGTCTCGCTACAATGAGCAGTTCTTC
V gene: TRBV12-3/TRBV12-4; J gene: TRBJ1-1; clone size: -; D gene: -; CDR3 protein: CASTPQLTMNTEAFF; CDR3 DNA: TGTGCCAGCACCCCACAGTTGACGATGAACACTGAAGCTTTCTTT
V gene: TRBV20-1; J gene: TRBJ2-3; clone size: once; D gene: -; CDR3 protein: CSARSARPGTDTQYF; CDR3 DNA: TGCAGTGCTAGAAGTGCGCGGCCGGGCACAGATACGCAGTATTTT
V gene: TRBV20-1; J gene: TRBJ2-7; clone size: -; D gene: -; CDR3 protein: CSASPLVPEQYF; CDR3 DNA: TGCAGTGCTAGCCCCCTTGTACCCGAGCAGTACTTC
V gene: TRBV7-2; J gene: TRBJ1-2; clone size: few; D gene: -; CDR3 protein: CASSRPQGERGYTF; CDR3 DNA: TGTGCCAGCAGCCGCCCGCAGGGCGAGCGGGGCTACACCTTC
V gene: TRBV5-1; J gene: TRBJ2-7; clone size: -; D gene: TRBD1; CDR3 protein: CASWTGQPDSYEQYF; CDR3 DNA: TGCGCCAGCTGGACGGGACAGCCAGACTCCTACGAGCAGTACTTC
V gene: TRBV10-3; J gene: TRBJ1-6; clone size: -; D gene: -; CDR3 protein: CAIRGQNSPLHF; CDR3 DNA: TGTGCCATCCGTGGACAGAATTCACCCCTCCACTTT
V gene: TRBV15; J gene: TRBJ1-4; clone size: few; D gene: -; CDR3 protein: CATSRDRGWEKLFF; CDR3 DNA: TGTGCCACCAGCAGAGATCGGGGTTGGGAAAAACTGTTTTTT
V gene: TRBV29-1; J gene: TRBJ2-7; clone size: few; D gene: TRBD1; CDR3 protein: CSVSRQGVDEQYF; CDR3 DNA: TGCAGCGTTTCAAGACAGGGGGTCGATGAGCAGTACTTC
V gene: TRBV5-1; J gene: TRBJ2-3; clone size: -; D gene: TRBD2; CDR3 protein: CASSLKASGVPDTQYF; CDR3 DNA: TGCGCCAGCAGCTTGAAGGCTAGCGGGGTTCCAGATACGCAGTATTTT
V gene: TRBV20-1; J gene: TRBJ2-7; clone size: -; D gene: TRBD1; CDR3 protein: CGARQGGVYEQYF; CDR3 DNA: TGCGGTGCTAGACAAGGGGGCGTGTACGAGCAGTACTTC
V gene: TRBV20-1; J gene: TRBJ2-7; clone size: few; D gene: TRBD2; CDR3 protein: CSAPLAGVVGEQYF; CDR3 DNA: TGCAGTGCTCCCTTGGCGGGGGTCGTAGGCGAGCAGTACTTC
V gene: TRBV20-1; J gene: TRBJ2-7; clone size: -; D gene: TRBD2; CDR3 protein: CSGSGIDARGQYF; CDR3 DNA: TGCAGTGGGAGCGGGATTGATGCCCGGGGGCAGTACTTC
V gene: TRBV9; J gene: TRBJ2-1; clone size: -; D gene: -; CDR3 protein: CASSGGDSSYNEQFF; CDR3 DNA: TGTGCCAGCAGCGGCGGGGATAGCTCCTACAATGAGCAGTTCTTC
V gene: TRBV3-1; J gene: TRBJ2-5; clone size: few; D gene: -; CDR3 protein: CASSQGHEETQYF; CDR3 DNA: TGTGCCAGCAGCCAGGGCCATGAAGAGACCCAGTACTTC
V gene: TRBV5-5; J gene: TRBJ2-7; clone size: -; D gene: TRBD1; CDR3 protein: CASSLGQDASYEQYF; CDR3 DNA: TGTGCCAGCAGCCTTGGACAGGATGCGTCCTACGAGCAGTACTTC
V gene: TRBV10-3; J gene: TRBJ1-6; clone size: few; D gene: TRBD1; CDR3 protein: CAISASTGGVSPLHF; CDR3 DNA: TGTGCCATCAGCGCATCCACAGGGGGGGTATCACCCCTCCACTTT
V gene: TRBV6-1; J gene: TRBJ2-7; clone size: -; D gene: -; CDR3 protein: CASLRSQNSYEQYF; CDR3 DNA: TGTGCCAGCCTTCGCAGCCAGAACTCCTACGAGCAGTACTTC
V gene: TRBV20-1; J gene: TRBJ2-5; clone size: -; D gene: TRBD2; CDR3 protein: CSAELAGGLETQYF; CDR3 DNA: TGCAGTGCAGAACTAGCGGGGGGGCTGGAGACCCAGTACTTC
V gene: TRBV20-1; J gene: TRBJ2-7; clone size: -; D gene: -; CDR3 protein: CSARDQKDEQYF; CDR3 DNA: TGCAGTGCTAGAGATCAAAAAGACGAGCAGTACTTC
V gene: TRBV21-1; J gene: TRBJ2-7; clone size: few; D gene: -; CDR3 protein: CASSKLRSRAYEQYF; CDR3 DNA: TGTGCCAGCAGCAAGCTTCGGTCTCGTGCTTACGAGCAGTACTTC
V gene: TRBV3-1; J gene: TRBJ2-4; clone size: -; D gene: TRBD1; CDR3 protein: CASSQRDRGGQYF; CDR3 DNA: TGTGCCAGCAGCCAAAGGGACAGGGGGGGTCAGTACTTC